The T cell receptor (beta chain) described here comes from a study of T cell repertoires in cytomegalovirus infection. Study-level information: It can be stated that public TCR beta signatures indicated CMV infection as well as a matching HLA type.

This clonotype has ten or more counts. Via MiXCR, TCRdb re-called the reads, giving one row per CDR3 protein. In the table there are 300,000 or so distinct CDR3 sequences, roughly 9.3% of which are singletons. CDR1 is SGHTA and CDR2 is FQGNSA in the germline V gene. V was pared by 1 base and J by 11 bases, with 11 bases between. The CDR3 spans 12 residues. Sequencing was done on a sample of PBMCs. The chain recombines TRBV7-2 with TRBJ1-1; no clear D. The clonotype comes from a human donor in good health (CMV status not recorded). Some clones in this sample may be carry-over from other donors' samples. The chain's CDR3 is CASSLGILGAFF. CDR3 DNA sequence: TGTGCCAGCAGCTTAGGAATCCTTGGGGCTTTCTTT.